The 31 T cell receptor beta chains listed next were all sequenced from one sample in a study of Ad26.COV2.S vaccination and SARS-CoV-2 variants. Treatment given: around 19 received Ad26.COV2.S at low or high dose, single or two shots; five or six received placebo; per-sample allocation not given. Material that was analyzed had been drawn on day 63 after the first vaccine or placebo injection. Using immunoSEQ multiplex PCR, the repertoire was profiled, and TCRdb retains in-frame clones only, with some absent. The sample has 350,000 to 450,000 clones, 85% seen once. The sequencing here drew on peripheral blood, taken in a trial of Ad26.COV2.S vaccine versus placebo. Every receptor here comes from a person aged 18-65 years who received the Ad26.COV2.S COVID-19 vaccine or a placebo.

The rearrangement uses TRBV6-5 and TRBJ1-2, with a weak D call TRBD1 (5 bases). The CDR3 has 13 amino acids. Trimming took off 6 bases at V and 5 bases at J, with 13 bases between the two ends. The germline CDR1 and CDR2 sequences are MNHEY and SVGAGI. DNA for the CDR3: TGTGCCAGCAGAGCAGCGGGGCTTTATGGCTACACCTTC. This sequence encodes CASRAAGLYGYTF.

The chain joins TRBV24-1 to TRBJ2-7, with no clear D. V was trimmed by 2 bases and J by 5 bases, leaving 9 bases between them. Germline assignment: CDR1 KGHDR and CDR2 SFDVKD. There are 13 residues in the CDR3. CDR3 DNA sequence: TGTGCCACCAGTGATTCCTGGATGAACGAGCAGTACTTC. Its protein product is CATSDSWMNEQYF.

CDR3 sequence: CSVERLAGGRDTQYF. DNA of the CDR3: TGCAGCGTTGAAAGGCTAGCGGGGGGGCGAGATACGCAGTATTTT. The chain is built from TRBV29-1 and TRBJ2-3; 12 nucleotides match TRBD2. The CDR3 extends over 15 amino acids. Trimming removed 2 bases from V and 5 bases from J; junction bases left unmatched: 5. Germline CDR1 reads SQVTM; CDR2 reads ANQGSEA.

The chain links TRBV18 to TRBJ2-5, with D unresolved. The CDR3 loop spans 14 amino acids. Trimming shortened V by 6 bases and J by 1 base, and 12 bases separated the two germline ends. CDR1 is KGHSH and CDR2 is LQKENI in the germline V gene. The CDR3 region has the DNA TGTGCCAGCTCGTCCGGTTGGGGCCAAGAGACCCAGTACTTC. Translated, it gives CASSSGWGQETQYF. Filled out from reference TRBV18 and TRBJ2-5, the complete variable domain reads NAGVMQNPRHLVRRRGQEARLRCSPMKGHSHVYWYRQLPEEGLKFMVYLQKENIIDESGMPKERFSAEFPKEGPSILRIQQVVRGDSAAYFCASSSGWGQETQYFGPGTRLLVL.

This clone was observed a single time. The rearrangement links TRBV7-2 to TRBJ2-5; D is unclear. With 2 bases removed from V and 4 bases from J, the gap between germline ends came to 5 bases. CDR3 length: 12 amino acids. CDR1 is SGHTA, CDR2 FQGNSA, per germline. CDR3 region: CASSLYGETQYF. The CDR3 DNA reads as TGTGCCAGCAGCTTATACGGAGAGACCCAGTACTTC.

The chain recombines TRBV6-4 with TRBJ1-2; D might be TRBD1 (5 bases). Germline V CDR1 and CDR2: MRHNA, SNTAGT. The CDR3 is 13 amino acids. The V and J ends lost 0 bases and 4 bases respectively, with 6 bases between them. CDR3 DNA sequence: TGTGCCAGCAGTGACTCGGGGGGCTATGGCTACACCTTC. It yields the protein CASSDSGGYGYTF.

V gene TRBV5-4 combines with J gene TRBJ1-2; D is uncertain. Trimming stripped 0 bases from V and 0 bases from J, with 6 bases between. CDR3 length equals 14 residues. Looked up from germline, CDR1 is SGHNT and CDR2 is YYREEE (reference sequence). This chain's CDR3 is CASSLALANYGYTF. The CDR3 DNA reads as TGTGCCAGCAGCTTGGCTTTGGCTAACTATGGCTACACCTTC.

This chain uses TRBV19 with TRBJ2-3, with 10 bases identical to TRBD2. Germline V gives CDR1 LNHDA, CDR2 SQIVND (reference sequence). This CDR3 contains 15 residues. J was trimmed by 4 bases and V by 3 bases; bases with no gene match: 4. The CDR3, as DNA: TGTGCCAGTAGTATCAGCGGGGGGGCGGCAGATACGCAGTATTTT. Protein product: CASSISGGAADTQYF. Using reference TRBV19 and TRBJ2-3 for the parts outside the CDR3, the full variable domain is DGGITQSPKYLFRKEGQNVTLSCEQNLNHDAMYWYRQDPGQGLRLIYYSQIVNDFQKGDIAEGYSVSREKKESFPLTVTSAQKNPTAFYLCASSISGGAADTQYFGPGTRLTVL.

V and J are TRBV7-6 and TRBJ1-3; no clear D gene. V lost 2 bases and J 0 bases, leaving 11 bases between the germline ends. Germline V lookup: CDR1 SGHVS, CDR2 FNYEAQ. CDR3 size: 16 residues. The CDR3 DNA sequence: TGTGCCAGCAGCTTATTTGGCGCATTCTCTGGAAACACCATATATTTT. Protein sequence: CASSLFGAFSGNTIYF.

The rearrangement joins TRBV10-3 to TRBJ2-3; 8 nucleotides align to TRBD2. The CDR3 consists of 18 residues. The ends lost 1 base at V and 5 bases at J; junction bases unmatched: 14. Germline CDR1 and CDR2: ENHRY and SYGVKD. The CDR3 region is CAISELGASGRLGDTQYF. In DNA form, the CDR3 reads TGTGCCATCAGTGAGTTAGGCGCTAGCGGGCGTTTAGGAGATACGCAGTATTTT.

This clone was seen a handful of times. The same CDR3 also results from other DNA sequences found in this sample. The CDR3 nucleotides read TGTGCCAGCAGCTTGGGGAGCTCCTATAATTCACCCCTCCACTTT. Translating gives CASSLGSSYNSPLHF. This chain uses TRBV5-6 with TRBJ1-6; D unresolved. The V and J ends lost 0 bases and 0 bases respectively, with 4 bases between them. Germline V gene sequence: CDR1 SGHDT, CDR2 YYEEEE. The CDR3 has 15 amino acids.

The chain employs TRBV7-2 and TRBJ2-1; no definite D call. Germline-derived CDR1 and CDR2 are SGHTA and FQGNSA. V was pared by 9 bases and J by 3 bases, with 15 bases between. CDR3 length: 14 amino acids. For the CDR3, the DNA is TGTGCCAGAGGACCCTCCTCGGTCTACAATGAGCAGTTCTTC. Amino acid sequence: CARGPSSVYNEQFF.

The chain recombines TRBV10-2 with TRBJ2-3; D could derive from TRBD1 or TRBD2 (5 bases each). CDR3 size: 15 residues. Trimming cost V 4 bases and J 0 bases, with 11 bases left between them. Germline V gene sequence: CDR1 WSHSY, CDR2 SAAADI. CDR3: CASSVEGTSTDTQYF. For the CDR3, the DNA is TGCGCCAGCAGTGTCGAAGGGACCAGCACAGATACGCAGTATTTT.

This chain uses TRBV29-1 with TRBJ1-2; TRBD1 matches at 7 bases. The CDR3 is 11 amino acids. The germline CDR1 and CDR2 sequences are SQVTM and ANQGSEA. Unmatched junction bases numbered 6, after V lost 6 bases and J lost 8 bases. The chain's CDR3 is CSVLDRKGYTF. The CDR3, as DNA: TGCAGCGTCCTGGACAGGAAAGGCTACACCTTC.

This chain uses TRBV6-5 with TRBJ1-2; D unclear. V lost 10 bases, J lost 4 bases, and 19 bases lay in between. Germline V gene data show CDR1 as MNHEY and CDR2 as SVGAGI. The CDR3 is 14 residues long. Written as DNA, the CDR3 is TGTGCCAACAGCCCGGCCAGCTGGCCCTATGGCTACACCTTC. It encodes CANSPASWPYGYTF.

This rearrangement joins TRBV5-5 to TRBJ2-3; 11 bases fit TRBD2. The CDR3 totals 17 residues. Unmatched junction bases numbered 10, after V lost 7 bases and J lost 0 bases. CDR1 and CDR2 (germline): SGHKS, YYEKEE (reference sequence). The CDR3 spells CASDRLAGLSSTDTQYF. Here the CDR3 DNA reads TGTGCCAGCGACCGACTAGCGGGGCTTTCTAGCACAGATACGCAGTATTTT. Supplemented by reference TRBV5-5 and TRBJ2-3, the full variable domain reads DAGVTQSPTHLIKTRGQQVTLRCSPISGHKSVSWYQQVLGQGPQFIFQYYEKEERGRGNFPDRFSARQFPNYSSELNVNALLLGDSALYLCASDRLAGLSSTDTQYFGPGTRLTVL.

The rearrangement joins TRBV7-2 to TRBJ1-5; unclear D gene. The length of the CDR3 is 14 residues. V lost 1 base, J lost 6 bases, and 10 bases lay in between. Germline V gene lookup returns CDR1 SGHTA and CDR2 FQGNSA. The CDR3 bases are TGTGCCAGCAGCTTAGGAAGGGAGGGTCAGCCCCAGCATTTT. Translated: CASSLGREGQPQHF.

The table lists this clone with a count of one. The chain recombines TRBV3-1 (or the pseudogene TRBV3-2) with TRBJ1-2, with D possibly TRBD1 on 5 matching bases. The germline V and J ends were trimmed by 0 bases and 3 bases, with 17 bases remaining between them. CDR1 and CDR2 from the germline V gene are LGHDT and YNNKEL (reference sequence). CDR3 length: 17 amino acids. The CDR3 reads CASSQDRGWHHDYGYTF. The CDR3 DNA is TGTGCCAGCAGCCAAGATCGGGGCTGGCATCATGACTATGGCTACACCTTC.

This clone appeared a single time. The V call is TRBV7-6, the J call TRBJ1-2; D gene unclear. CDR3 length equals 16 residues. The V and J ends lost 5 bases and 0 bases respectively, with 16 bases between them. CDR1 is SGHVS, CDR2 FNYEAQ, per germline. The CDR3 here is CASSASALGANYGYTF. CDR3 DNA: TGTGCCAGCAGCGCATCGGCCTTGGGCGCTAACTATGGCTACACCTTC.

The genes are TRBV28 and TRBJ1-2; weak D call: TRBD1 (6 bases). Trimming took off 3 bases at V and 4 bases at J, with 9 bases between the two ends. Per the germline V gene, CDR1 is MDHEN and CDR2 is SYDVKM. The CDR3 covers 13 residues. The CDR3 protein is CASSLDSSYGYTF. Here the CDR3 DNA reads TGTGCCAGCAGTTTGGACAGCAGCTATGGCTACACCTTC.

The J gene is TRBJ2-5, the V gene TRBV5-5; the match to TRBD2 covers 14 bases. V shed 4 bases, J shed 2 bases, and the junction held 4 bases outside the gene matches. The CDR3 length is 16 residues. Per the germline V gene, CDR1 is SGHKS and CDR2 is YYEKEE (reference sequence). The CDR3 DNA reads TGTGCCAGCAGCCGGACTAGCGGGGGGACACAAGAGACCCAGTACTTC. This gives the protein CASSRTSGGTQETQYF.

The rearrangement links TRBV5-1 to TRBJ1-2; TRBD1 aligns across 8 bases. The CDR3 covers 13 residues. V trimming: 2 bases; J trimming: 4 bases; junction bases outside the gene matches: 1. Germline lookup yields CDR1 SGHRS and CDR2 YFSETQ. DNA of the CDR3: TGCGCCAGCAGCTTTACAGGGGGCTATGGCTACACCTTC. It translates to CASSFTGGYGYTF.

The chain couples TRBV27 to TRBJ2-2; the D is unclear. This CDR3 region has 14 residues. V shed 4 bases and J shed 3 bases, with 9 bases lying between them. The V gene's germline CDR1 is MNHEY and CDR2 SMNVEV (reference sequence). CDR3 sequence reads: CASSYVPDTGELFF. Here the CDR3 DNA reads TGTGCCAGCAGTTATGTACCGGACACCGGGGAGCTGTTTTTT.

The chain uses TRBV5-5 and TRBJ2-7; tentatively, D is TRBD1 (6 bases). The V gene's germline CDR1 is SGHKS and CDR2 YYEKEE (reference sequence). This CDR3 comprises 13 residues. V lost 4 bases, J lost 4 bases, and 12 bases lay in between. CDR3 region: CASSVATGYEQYF. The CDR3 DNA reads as TGTGCCAGCAGCGTAGCGACAGGATACGAGCAGTACTTC. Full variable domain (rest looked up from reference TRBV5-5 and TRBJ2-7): DAGVTQSPTHLIKTRGQQVTLRCSPISGHKSVSWYQQVLGQGPQFIFQYYEKEERGRGNFPDRFSARQFPNYSSELNVNALLLGDSALYLCASSVATGYEQYFGPGTRLTVT.

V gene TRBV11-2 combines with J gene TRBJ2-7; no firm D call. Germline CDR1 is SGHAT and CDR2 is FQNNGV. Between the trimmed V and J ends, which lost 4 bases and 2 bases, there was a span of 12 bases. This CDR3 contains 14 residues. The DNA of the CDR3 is TGTGCCAGCAGCTCCGGACCGGAAGCCTACGAGCAGTACTTC. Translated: CASSSGPEAYEQYF.

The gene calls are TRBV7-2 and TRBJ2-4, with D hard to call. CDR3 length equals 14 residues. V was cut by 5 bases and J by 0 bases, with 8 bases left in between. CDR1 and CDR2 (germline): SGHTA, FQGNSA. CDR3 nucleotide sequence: TGTGCCAGCAGCCTCGTGGGAGCCAAAAACATTCAGTACTTC. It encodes CASSLVGAKNIQYF.

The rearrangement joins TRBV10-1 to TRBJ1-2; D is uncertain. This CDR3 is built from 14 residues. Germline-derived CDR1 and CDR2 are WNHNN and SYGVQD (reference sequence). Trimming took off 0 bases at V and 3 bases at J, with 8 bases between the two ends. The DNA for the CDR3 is TGCGCCAGCAGTGAGTCGAAAGTTCACTATGGCTACACCTTC. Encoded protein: CASSESKVHYGYTF.

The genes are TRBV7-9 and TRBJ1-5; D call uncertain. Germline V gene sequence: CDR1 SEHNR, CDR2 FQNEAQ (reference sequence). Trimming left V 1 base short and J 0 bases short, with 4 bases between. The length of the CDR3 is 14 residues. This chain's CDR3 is CASSLGYSNQPQHF. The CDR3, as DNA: TGTGCCAGCAGCTTAGGTTATAGCAATCAGCCCCAGCATTTT.

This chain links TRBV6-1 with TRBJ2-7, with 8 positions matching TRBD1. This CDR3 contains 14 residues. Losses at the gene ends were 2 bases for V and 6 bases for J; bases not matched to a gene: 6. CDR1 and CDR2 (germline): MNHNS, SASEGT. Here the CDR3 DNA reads TGTGCCAGCAGTGAACTCGCCAGGGGGCTCGAGCAGTACTTC. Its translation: CASSELARGLEQYF.

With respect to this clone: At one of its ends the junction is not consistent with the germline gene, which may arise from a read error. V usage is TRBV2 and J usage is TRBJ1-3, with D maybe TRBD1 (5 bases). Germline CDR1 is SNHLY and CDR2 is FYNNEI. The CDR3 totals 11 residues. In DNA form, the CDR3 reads TGTGCCAGCAGTGAAGTGGGGACCTACGTTTTT. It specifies CASSEVGTYVF.

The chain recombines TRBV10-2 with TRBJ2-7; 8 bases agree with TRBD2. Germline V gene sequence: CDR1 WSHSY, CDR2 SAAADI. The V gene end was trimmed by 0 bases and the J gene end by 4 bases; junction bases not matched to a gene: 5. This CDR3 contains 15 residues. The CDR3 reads CASSESGSGAYEQYF. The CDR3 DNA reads TGCGCCAGCAGTGAGTCTGGTAGCGGGGCTTACGAGCAGTACTTC.